These T cell receptor beta chains were read from a single sample in a study of a mutant IDH1 vaccine in newly diagnosed glioma. Data came from immunoSEQ multiplex PCR; TCRdb stores just in-frame clones and leaves some out. The table includes tens of thousands of clones, around 84% detected once. Which antigens these TCRs recognize remains unknown. The starting material was PBMCs, obtained from a glioma patient whose treatment included an IDH1 peptide vaccine. These receptors were obtained from a woman between 18 and 30 years old with glioma. Each CDR3 is given with its conserved first and last residue. A D gene is named only where the DNA matches it firmly. Not all rows give a size; the values are once, few, many and, for expanded clones, a class.

d_gene	v_gene	abundance	j_gene	CDR3nt	CDR3aa
-	TRBV19	once	TRBJ1-4	TGTGCCAGTAGTATAGGGGCAGGGGCCCACGAAAAACTGTTTTTT	CASSIGAGAHEKLFF
-	TRBV18	-	TRBJ2-2	TGTGCCAGCTCCGGAAGGCAGTCCAACCTTGGGGGATCCGGGGAGCTGTTTTTT	CASSGRQSNLGGSGELFF
TRBD1	TRBV19	-	TRBJ2-7	TGTGCCAGTAGTATAGGGACAGGGAAGTCCTACGAGCAGTACTTC	CASSIGTGKSYEQYF
-	TRBV6-1	-	TRBJ1-1	TGTGCCAGCATCCGAGCTTCTGAAGCTTTCTTT	CASIRASEAFF
-	TRBV7-9	-	TRBJ1-2	TGTGCCAGCCACCCCCCTACTAACTATGGCTACACCTTC	CASHPPTNYGYTF
-	TRBV18	-	TRBJ1-3	TGTGCCAGCTCACCACAAGAGAACACCATATATTTT	CASSPQENTIYF
TRBD1	TRBV4-3	-	TRBJ2-5	TGCGCCAGCAGCCGAATAGACAGGGCCCAAGAGACCCAGTACTTC	CASSRIDRAQETQYF
TRBD2	TRBV7-2	once	TRBJ2-7	TGTGCCAGCAGCCTTAGGGGCGGGAGGCCAACCTACGAGCAGTACTTC	CASSLRGGRPTYEQYF
TRBD2	TRBV4-2	few	TRBJ2-7	TGTGCCAGCAGCCGCCAGACTAGCGGGAGCCACGAGCAGTACTTC	CASSRQTSGSHEQYF
TRBD1	TRBV7-8	once	TRBJ2-5	TGTGCCAGCAGCGGACAGGGGGTCTCGATAGAGACCCAGTACTTC	CASSGQGVSIETQYF
TRBD1	TRBV6-1	-	TRBJ1-1	TGTGCCAGCAGTGCGCGGGACAGGGGCACTGAAGCTTTCTTT	CASSARDRGTEAFF
-	TRBV11-1	-	TRBJ1-2	TGTGCCAGCAGCTTGGCCCAGGGTCGGAGCTATGGCTACACCTTC	CASSLAQGRSYGYTF
TRBD2	TRBV5-1	-	TRBJ2-1	TGCGCCAGCAGCTTGTTACGGGGAGCTAGCGGGGGTGGAGGTGAGCAGTTCTTC	CASSLLRGASGGGGEQFF
-	TRBV19	-	TRBJ2-3	TGTGCCACCAGAGACTCGTTACGTACAGATACGCAGTATTTT	CATRDSLRTDTQYF
-	TRBV25-1	-	TRBJ1-2	TGTGCCAGCAGTGAAGGGAAGCGAGACTACACCTTC	CASSEGKRDYTF
TRBD1	TRBV11-2	-	TRBJ1-2	TGTGCCAGCAGCCCCGGGACAGGGTATAACTATGGCTACACCTTC	CASSPGTGYNYGYTF
-	TRBV2	-	TRBJ2-7	TGTGCCAGCAGTGAAATCAGGGGACGTGGGTGGAACGAGCAGTACTTC	CASSEIRGRGWNEQYF
-	TRBV5-4	-	TRBJ2-1	TGTGCCAGCAGCCCCTGGGCCGCAAGAGACAATGAGCAGTTCTTC	CASSPWAARDNEQFF
TRBD1	TRBV6-1	-	TRBJ1-2	TGTGCCAGCAGTGAAGCGGAGGGGGCGGCCACCTTC	CASSEAEGAATF
-	TRBV5-1	-	TRBJ1-1	TGCGCCAGCAGTCCCGGACCGGACTCTATGGAAGCTTTCTTT	CASSPGPDSMEAFF
-	TRBV4-2	-	TRBJ1-1	TGTGCCAGCAGCACCATGAACACTGAAGCTTTCTTT	CASSTMNTEAFF
-	TRBV30	few	TRBJ1-2	TGTGCCTGGAGGCTCCCCGGGGGTGGTGGGTATGGCTACACCTTC	CAWRLPGGGGYGYTF
TRBD1	TRBV5-6	-	TRBJ1-2	TGTGCCAGCAGCCCCGGGACAGGGCGATCTAACTTC	CASSPGTGRSNF
TRBD1	TRBV9	-	TRBJ2-6	TGTGCCAGCAGCCCGAGTCCCGGGACAGGGCCCGGGGCCAACGTCCTGACTTTC	CASSPSPGTGPGANVLTF
TRBD1	TRBV7-6	-	TRBJ1-5	TGTGCCAGCAGCTTGGGGACAGGGGTGAATCAGCCCCAGCATTTT	CASSLGTGVNQPQHF
TRBD2	TRBV6-6	-	TRBJ2-7	TGTGCCAGCAGTTCTGGTAGCGGGTCGACCTACGAGCAGTACTTC	CASSSGSGSTYEQYF
-	TRBV11-2	-	TRBJ2-1	TGTGCCAGCAGCCCGTTATGGGGAAAAGGTTATAATGAGCAGTTCTTC	CASSPLWGKGYNEQFF
TRBD1	TRBV19	-	TRBJ1-1	TGTGCCAGTAAATCAGGGGGCTGGACTGAAGCTTTCTTT	CASKSGGWTEAFF
TRBD1	TRBV29-1	-	TRBJ1-2	TGCAGCGCGCCGGGACAGTACTATGGCTACACCTTC	CSAPGQYYGYTF
TRBD2	TRBV9	-	TRBJ2-3	TGTGCCAGCAGCGCGGGACTAGCTTACACAGATACGCAGTATTTT	CASSAGLAYTDTQYF
TRBD2	TRBV7-7	-	TRBJ2-7	TGTGCCAGCAGCCCCTCGGGACTAAATTACGAGCAGTACTTC	CASSPSGLNYEQYF
TRBD1	TRBV15	-	TRBJ1-5	TGTGCCACCAGCACAGACAGGGGTTCCAATCAGCCCCAGCATTTT	CATSTDRGSNQPQHF
-	TRBV6-1	few	TRBJ1-5	TGTGCCAGCAGTGAACGGAGACAGCATTTT	CASSERRQHF
-	TRBV29-1	-	TRBJ1-2	TGCAGCGTTGTGCACCGATTTAAGGGCAAGGGGTATGGCTACACCTTC	CSVVHRFKGKGYGYTF
TRBD2	TRBV10-1	-	TRBJ2-1	TGCGCCAGCAGTGAATTAGCGGGAGACTACAATGAGCAGTTCTTC	CASSELAGDYNEQFF
TRBD1	TRBV9	-	TRBJ1-2	TGTGCCAGCAGCTCCTCCCCGGGACAGGGAAACTATGGCTACACCTTC	CASSSSPGQGNYGYTF
-	TRBV9	-	TRBJ1-2	TGTGCCAGCAGCGCAGCAAGCGGCTACACCTTC	CASSAASGYTF
-	TRBV7-2	-	TRBJ2-7	TGTGCCAGCAGCTTGTGGGACACAGCGCCGGAGCAGTACTTC	CASSLWDTAPEQYF
-	TRBV7-8	-	TRBJ2-4	TGTGCCAGCAGCCCCCCCCGGACAGACATTCAGTACTTC	CASSPPRTDIQYF
TRBD2	TRBV7-6	-	TRBJ2-6	TGTGCCAGCAGCCCAGCGGGGGAGGGCTCTGGGGCCAACGTCCTGACTTTC	CASSPAGEGSGANVLTF
TRBD1	TRBV13	-	TRBJ2-7	TGTGCCAGCAGCTACTCGACCGGGACAGGGTATTACGAGCAGTACTTC	CASSYSTGTGYYEQYF
-	TRBV5-8	-	TRBJ2-1	TGTGCCAGCAGCCGCCTGACTTTGTACAATGAGCAGTTCTTC	CASSRLTLYNEQFF
TRBD2	TRBV11-2	few	TRBJ2-3	TGTGCCAGCAGCTTCATAGCGGGGGGGCGATATACGCAGTATTTT	CASSFIAGGRYTQYF
TRBD1	TRBV6-1	-	TRBJ1-5	TGTGCCAGCCGAGGACAGGGAAACAATCAGCCCCAGCATTTT	CASRGQGNNQPQHF
TRBD1	TRBV5-7	-	TRBJ2-7	TGTGCCAGCAGCTTCCGACAGGGCCCCCACGAGCAGTACTTC	CASSFRQGPHEQYF
TRBD2	TRBV7-9	once	TRBJ2-7	TGTGCCAGCAGCTTTAGCGGGGGGTCGTCCTACGAGCAGTACTTC	CASSFSGGSSYEQYF